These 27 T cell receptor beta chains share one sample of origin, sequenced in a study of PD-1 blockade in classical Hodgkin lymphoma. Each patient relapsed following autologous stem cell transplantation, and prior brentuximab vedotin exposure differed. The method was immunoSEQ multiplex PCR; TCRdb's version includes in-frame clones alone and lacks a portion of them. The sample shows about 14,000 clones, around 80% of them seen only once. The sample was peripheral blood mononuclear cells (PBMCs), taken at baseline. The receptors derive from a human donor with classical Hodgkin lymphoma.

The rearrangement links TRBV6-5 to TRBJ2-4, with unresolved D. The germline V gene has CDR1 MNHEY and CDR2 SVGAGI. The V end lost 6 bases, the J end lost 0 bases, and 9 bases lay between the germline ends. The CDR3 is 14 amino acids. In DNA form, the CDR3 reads TGTGCCAGCAGGCCCCCTCTAGCCAAAAACATTCAGTACTTC. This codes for CASRPPLAKNIQYF.

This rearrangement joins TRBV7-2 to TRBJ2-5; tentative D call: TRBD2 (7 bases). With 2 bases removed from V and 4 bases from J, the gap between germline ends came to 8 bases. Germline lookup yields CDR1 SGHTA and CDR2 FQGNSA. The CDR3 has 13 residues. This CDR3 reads CASSLRGGETQYF. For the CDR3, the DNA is TGTGCCAGCAGCTTAAGGGGGGGAGAGACCCAGTACTTC.

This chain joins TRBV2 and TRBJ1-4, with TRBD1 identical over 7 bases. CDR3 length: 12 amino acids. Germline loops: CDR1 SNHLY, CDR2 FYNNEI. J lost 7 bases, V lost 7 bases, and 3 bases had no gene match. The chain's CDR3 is CASKTGFEKLFF. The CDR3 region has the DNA TGTGCCAGCAAGACAGGGTTTGAAAAACTGTTTTTT. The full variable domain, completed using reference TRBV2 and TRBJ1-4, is EPEVTQTPSHQVTQMGQEVILRCVPISNHLYFYWYRQILGQKVEFLVSFYNNEISEKSEIFDDQFSVERPDGSNFTLKIRSTKLEDSAMYFCASKTGFEKLFFGSGTQLSVL.

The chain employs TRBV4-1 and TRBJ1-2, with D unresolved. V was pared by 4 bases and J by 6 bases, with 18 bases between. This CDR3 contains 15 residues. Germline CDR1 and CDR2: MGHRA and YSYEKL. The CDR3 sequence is CASSLRHEPWDGYTF. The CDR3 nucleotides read TGCGCCAGCAGCCTCCGACACGAGCCCTGGGATGGCTACACCTTC.

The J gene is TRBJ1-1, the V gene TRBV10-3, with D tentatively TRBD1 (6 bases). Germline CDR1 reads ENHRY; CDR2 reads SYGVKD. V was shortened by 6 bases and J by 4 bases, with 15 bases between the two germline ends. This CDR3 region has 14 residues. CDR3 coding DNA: TGTGCCATCAGGGGTCAAGGGGGTATCACTGAAGCTTTCTTT. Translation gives CAIRGQGGITEAFF.

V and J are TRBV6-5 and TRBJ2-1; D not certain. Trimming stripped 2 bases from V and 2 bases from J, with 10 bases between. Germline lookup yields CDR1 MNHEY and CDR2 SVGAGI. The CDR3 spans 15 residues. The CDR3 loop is CASSYTPDTYNEQFF. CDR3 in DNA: TGTGCCAGCAGTTACACTCCCGATACCTACAATGAGCAGTTCTTC.

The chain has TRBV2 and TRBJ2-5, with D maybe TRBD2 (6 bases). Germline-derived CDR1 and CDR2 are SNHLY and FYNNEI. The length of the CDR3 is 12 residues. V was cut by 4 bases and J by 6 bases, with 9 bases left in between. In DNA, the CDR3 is TGTGCCAGCAGTGGGGGGAGGAAGACCCAGTACTTC. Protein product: CASSGGRKTQYF.

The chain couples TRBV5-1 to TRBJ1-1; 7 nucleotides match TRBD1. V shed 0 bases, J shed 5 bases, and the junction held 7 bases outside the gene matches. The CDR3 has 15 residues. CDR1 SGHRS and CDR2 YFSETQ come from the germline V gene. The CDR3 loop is CASSLVTGVGTEAFF. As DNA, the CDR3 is TGCGCCAGCAGCTTGGTAACAGGGGTAGGGACTGAAGCTTTCTTT.

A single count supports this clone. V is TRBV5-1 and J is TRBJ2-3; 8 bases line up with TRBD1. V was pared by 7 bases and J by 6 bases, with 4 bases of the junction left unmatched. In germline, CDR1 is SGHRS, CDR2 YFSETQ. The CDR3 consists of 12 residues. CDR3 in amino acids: CASSYRGDTQYF. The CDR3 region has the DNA TGCGCCAGCTCTTACAGGGGGGATACGCAGTATTTT. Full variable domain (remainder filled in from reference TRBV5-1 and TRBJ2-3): KAGVTQTPRYLIKTRGQQVTLSCSPISGHRSVSWYQQTPGQGLQFLFEYFSETQRNKGNFPGRFSGRQFSNSRSEMNVSTLELGDSALYLCASSYRGDTQYFGPGTRLTVL.

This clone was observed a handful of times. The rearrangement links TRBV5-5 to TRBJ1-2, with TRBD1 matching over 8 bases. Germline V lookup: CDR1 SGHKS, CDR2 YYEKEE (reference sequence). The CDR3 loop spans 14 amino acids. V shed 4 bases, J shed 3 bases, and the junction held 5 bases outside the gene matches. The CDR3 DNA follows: TGTGCCAGCAGCACGGGACAGGTCCACTATGGCTACACCTTC. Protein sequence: CASSTGQVHYGYTF.

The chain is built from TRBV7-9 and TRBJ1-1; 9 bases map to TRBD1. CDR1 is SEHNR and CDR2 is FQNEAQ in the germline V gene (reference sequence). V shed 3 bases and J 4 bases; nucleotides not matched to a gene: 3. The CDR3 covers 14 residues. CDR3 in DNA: TGTGCCAGCAGCTTCCAGACAGGGGGCACTGAAGCTTTCTTT. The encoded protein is CASSFQTGGTEAFF.

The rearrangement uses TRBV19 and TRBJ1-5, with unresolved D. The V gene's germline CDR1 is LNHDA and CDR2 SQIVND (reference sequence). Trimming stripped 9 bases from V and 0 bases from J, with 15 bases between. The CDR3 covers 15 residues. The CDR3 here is CASSDPEYSNQPQHF. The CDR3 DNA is TGTGCCAGCTCAGACCCAGAATATAGCAATCAGCCCCAGCATTTT.

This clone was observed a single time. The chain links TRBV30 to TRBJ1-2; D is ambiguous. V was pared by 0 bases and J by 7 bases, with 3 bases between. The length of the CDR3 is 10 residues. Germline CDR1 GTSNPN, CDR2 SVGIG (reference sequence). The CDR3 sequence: CAWSVVGYTF. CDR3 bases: TGTGCCTGGAGTGTGGTTGGCTACACCTTC.

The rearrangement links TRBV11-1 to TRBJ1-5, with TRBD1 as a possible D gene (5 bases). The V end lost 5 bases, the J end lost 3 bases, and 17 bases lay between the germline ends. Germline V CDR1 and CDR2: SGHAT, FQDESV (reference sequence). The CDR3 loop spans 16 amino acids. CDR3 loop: CASSHRYGTINQPQHF. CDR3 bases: TGTGCCAGCAGCCACCGTTACGGGACGATCAATCAGCCCCAGCATTTT.

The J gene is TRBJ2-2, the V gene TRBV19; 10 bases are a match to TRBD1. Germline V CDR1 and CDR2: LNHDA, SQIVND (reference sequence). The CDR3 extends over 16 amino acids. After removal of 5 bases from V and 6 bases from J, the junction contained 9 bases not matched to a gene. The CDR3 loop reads CASSSWTGGGSGELFF. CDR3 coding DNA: TGTGCCAGTAGTTCTTGGACAGGGGGAGGGTCCGGGGAGCTGTTTTTT.

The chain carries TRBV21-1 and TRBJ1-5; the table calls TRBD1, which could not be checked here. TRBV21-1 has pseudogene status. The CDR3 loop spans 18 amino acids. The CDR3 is CASSKVLRTGGVYQPQHF. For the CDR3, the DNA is TGTGCCAGCAGCAAAGTACTTAGGACAGGGGGCGTGTATCAGCCCCAGCATTTT.

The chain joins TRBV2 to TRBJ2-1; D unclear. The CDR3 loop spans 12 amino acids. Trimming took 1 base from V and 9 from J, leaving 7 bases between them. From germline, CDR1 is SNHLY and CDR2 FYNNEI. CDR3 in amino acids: CASSEGFGEQFF. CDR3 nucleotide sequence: TGTGCCAGCAGTGAAGGGTTTGGTGAGCAGTTCTTC.

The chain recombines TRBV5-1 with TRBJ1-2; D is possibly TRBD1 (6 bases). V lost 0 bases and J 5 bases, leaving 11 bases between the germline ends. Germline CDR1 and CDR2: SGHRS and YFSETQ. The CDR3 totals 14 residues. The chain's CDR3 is CASSLAVQGYGYTF. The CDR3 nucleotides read TGCGCCAGCAGCTTGGCCGTACAGGGATATGGCTACACCTTC.

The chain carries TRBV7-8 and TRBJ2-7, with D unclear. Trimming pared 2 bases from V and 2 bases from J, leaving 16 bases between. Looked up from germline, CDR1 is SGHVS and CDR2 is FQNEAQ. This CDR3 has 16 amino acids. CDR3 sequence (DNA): TGTGCCAGCAGCTTAAGGGCTCCAGCGACCGCCTACGAGCAGTACTTC. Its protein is CASSLRAPATAYEQYF.

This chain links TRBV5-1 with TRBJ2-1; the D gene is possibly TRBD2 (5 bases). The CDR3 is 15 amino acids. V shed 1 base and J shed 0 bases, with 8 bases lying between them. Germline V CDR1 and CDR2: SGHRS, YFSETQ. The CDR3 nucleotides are TGCGCCAGCAGCTTGAGTCTAGCCTCCTACAATGAGCAGTTCTTC. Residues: CASSLSLASYNEQFF.

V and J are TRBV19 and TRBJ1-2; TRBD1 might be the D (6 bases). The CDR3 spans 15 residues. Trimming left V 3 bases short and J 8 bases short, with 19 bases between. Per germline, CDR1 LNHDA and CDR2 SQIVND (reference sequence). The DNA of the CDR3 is TGTGCCAGTAGTATGAGAAACAGGGCAACGGAAGGCTACACCTTC. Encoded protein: CASSMRNRATEGYTF.

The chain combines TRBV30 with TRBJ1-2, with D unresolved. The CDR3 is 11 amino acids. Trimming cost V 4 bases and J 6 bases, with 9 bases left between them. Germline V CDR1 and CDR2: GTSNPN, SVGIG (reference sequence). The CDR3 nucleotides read TGTGCCTGGAATATATTAGATGGCTACACCTTC. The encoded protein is CAWNILDGYTF. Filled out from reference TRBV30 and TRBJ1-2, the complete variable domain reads SQTIHQWPATLVQPVGSPLSLECTVEGTSNPNLYWYRQAAGRGLQLLFYSVGIGQISSEVPQNLSASRPQDRQFILSSKKLLLSDSGFYLCAWNILDGYTFGSGTRLTVV.

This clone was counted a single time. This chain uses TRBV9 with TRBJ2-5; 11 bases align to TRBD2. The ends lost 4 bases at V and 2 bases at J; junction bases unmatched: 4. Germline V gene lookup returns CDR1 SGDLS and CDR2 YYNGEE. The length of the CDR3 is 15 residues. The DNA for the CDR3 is TGTGCCAGCAGCCCCGGGACTAGCGGACAAGAGACCCAGTACTTC. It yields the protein CASSPGTSGQETQYF.

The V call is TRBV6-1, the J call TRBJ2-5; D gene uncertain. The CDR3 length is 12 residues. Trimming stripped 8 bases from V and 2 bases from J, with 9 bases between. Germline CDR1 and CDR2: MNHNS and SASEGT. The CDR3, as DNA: TGTGCCAGCTCTCCAAGACAAGAGACCCAGTACTTC. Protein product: CASSPRQETQYF.

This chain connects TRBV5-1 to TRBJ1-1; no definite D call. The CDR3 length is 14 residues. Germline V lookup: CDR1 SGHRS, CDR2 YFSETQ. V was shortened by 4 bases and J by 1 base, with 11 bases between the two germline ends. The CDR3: CASSRTGRNTEAFF. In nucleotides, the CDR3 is TGCGCCAGCAGCCGGACCGGGCGGAACACTGAAGCTTTCTTT.

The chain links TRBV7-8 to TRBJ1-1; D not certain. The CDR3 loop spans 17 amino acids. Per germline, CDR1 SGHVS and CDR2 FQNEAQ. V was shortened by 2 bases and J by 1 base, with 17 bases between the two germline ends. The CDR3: CASSLRRYQAKNTEAFF. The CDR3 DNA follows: TGTGCCAGCAGCTTAAGGAGGTATCAGGCGAAGAACACTGAAGCTTTCTTT. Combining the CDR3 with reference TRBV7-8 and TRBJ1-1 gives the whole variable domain GAGVSQSPRYKVAKRGQDVALRCDPISGHVSLFWYQQALGQGPEFLTYFQNEAQLDKSGLPSDRFFAERPEGSVSTLKIQRTQQEDSAVYLCASSLRRYQAKNTEAFFGQGTRLTVV.

CDR3 loop: CASSFTGRGAKNIQYF. The CDR3, as DNA: TGTGCCAGCAGCTTTACGGGGCGGGGAGCCAAAAACATTCAGTACTTC. The chain has TRBV7-2 and TRBJ2-4; D is possibly TRBD2 (6 bases). CDR1 and CDR2 from the germline V gene are SGHTA and FQGNSA. The CDR3 has 16 residues. Between the trimmed V and J ends, which lost 3 bases and 0 bases, there was a span of 12 bases. The full variable domain, with the rest looked up from reference TRBV7-2 and TRBJ2-4, is GAGVSQSPSNKVTEKGKDVELRCDPISGHTALYWYRQSLGQGLEFLIYFQGNSAPDKSGLPSDRFSAERTGGSVSTLTIQRTQQEDSAVYLCASSFTGRGAKNIQYFGAGTRLSVL.